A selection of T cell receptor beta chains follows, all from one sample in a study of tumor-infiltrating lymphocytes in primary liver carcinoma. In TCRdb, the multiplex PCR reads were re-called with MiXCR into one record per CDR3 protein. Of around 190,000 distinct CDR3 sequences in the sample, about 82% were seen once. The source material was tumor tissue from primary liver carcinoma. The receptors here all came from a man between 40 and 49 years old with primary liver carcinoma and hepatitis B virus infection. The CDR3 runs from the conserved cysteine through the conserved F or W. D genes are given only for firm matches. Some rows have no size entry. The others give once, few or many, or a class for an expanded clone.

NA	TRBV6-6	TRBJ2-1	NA	TGTGCCAGTTCGATTCGGGATGAGCAGTTCTTC	CASSIRDEQFF
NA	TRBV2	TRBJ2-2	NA	TGTGCCAACAGTGAACGGGGCACCGGGGAGCTGTTTTTT	CANSERGTGELFF
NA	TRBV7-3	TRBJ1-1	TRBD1	TGTGCCAGCAGCGGGACAGGGGGGATAGCTGAAGCTTTCTTT	CASSGTGGIAEAFF
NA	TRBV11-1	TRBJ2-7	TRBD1	TGTGTCAGCAGGGGGAAGCTATCCTACGAGCTGTACTTC	CVSRGKLSYELYF
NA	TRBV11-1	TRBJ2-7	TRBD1	TGTGCCAACAGCTCGCTTCCAGGGGGTGCCTACGAACAGTACTTC	CANSSLPGGAYEQYF
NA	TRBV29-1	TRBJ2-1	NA	TGCAGCGTTGAATTCCGGGTCTGTGAGCAGTTCTTC	CSVEFRVCEQFF
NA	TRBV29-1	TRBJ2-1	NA	TGCAGCGGGGGCTCGGGAAGTAAGCAGTTCTTT	CSGGSGSKQFF
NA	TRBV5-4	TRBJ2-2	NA	TGTGCCAGCAGGCCAGGGGCGAACATCGGGGAGATGTTTTTT	CASRPGANIGEMFF
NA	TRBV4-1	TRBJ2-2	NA	TGCGCCAGCAGCCAAGACCCGTGGACTCCCGGGGAGGTGTTTTTT	CASSQDPWTPGEVFF
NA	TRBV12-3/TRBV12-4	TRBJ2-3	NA	TGTGCCAGCCGCCGCCTAGGATTGGGGGGCACAGATACGCAGTATTTT	CASRRLGLGGTDTQYF
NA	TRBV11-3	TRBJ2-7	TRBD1	TGTGTCACTCGACAGGGTGTGACTTCCTACGAGCAGTATTTC	CVTRQGVTSYEQYF
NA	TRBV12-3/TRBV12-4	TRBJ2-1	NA	TGTGCCAACAGTCCCCTCGATTTTCGGGGGCAGTTCTTC	CANSPLDFRGQFF
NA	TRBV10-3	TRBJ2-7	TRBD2	TGTGCCATCAGGGCTCCCACCGGGACTAGCCTTACGTCTGGCGAGCAATACTTC	CAIRAPTGTSLTSGEQYF
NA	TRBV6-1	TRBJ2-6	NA	TGTGCCAACTGTGAAGCCTGGGGCAGAGTGTCCTCTGGGGCCAACGTCCTGACTTTC	CANCEAWGRVSSGANVLTF
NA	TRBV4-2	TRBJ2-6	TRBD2	TGTGCCAGCAGCCAAGTTGGGACTAGCCGTTGTGGGGCCAACGTCCTGACTTTC	CASSQVGTSRCGANVLTF
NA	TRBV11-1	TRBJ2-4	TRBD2	TGTCCCAGCAGCTTTCCCGGGACTAGCAGGACCAAAAACGTTCAGTACTTT	CPSSFPGTSRTKNVQYF
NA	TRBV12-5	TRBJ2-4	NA	TGTGCTAGTGGTTTAAGATGGCTAGCCAAAAACATTCAGTACTTC	CASGLRWLAKNIQYF
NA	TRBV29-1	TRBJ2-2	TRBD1	TGCAACATTAATGGGGACAGGGACACCGGGGAGCTGTTTTTT	CNINGDRDTGELFF
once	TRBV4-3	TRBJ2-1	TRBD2	TGCGCCATCAATCTGGATTGGACTAGCGGGAGGGCCTGGTATGAGCAGTTCTTC	CAINLDWTSGRAWYEQFF
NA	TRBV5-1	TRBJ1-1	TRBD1	TGCGCCAGCAGGTTGGCCTGGGGTCAGGGGGAGAACACTGAAGCTTTCTTT	CASRLAWGQGENTEAFF
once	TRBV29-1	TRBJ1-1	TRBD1	TGCAGCGCCTACAGGGGCATTGAGGCTTTCTTT	CSAYRGIEAFF
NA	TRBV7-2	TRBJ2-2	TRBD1	TGTGCCAGCAGCGCGAAACTTGACAGGGGAAGAGGGGAGCTGTTTTTT	CASSAKLDRGRGELFF
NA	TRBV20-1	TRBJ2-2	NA	TGCAATGCACCTTCGCCGGTAGGGGAGCTGTTTTTT	CNAPSPVGELFF
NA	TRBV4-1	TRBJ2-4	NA	TGCGCCAGCAGCCAACCGAGTTCTCTCATAGCCAGAAACATTCAGTACTTT	CASSQPSSLIARNIQYF
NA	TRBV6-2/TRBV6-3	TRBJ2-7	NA	TGTGCCAGCAGTCTGTGGGGGGAACAGTTACGTCCCTACGAGCAGTACTTC	CASSLWGEQLRPYEQYF
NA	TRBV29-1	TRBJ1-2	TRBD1	TGCATCATCCGATCAGGGGGCGCCTATCGCTACACCTTC	CIIRSGGAYRYTF
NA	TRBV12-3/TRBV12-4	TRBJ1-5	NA	TGTGCCAGCACCCAACATGGCGACAATCAGCCCCAGCATTTT	CASTQHGDNQPQHF
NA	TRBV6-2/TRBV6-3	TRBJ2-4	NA	TGTGCCAGCAGGGGGAGGGGGGGGTTCGGCAAAAACATTCAGTACTTC	CASRGRGGFGKNIQYF
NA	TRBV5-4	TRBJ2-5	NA	TGTGCCAGTAGCGGAACCGCAGGGGGGAGGATGGAGACCCAGTACTTC	CASSGTAGGRMETQYF
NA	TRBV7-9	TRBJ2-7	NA	TGTACCAGTAGCTCTGAGAACTCCTACGAGCAGTACTTC	CTSSSENSYEQYF
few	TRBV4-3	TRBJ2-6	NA	TGCGCCAGGAGCCAAGATGGGTTCCGTTCTGGGGCCAACGTCCTGACTTTC	CARSQDGFRSGANVLTF
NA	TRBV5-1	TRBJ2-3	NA	TGCGCCAGCAGGGCCACTAGCATAGATAAGCAGTATTTT	CASRATSIDKQYF
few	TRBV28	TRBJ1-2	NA	TGTGCCAGCACCGCGGCGGGGGGAGTTAACTATGGCTACACCTTC	CASTAAGGVNYGYTF
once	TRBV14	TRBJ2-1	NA	TGTGCCAGCAGTGCCATAGTGGGATGGGTAAACTATGAGCAGTTCTTC	CASSAIVGWVNYEQFF
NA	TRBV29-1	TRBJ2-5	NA	TGTAGCGTTGATCGGGAAGACATCCAGTACTTC	CSVDREDIQYF
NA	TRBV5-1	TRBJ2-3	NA	TGCGCCAGTAGCTTGGAGGTACTCAGCACAGATACGCAGTATTTT	CASSLEVLSTDTQYF